Listed below are T cell receptor beta chains from one sample, sequenced in a study of T cell repertoires in cytomegalovirus infection. The antigens these receptors bind are not known. One entry per CDR3 protein, called by TCRdb with MiXCR from the reads. This sample has approximately 910,000 distinct CDR3 sequences, with less than 40% found just once. The sequences come from cultured CD8+ T cells from PBMCs, collected from culture after CMV antigen stimulation. The origin of the receptors is a human donor in good health (CMV status not recorded). Some clones in this sample may be carry-over from other donors' samples. Both conserved end residues are part of each CDR3. The order of the fields is V gene, clone size, D gene, J gene, CDR3 protein, CDR3 DNA. D genes are given only for firm matches. Expanded clones are given a class, and other clones once, few, many or no size at all.

>TRBV6-1|.|TRBD2|TRBJ2-2
CASSEKRLAGITGELFF
TGTGCCAGCAGTGAAAAGCGGCTAGCGGGGATTACCGGGGAGCTGTTTTTT
>TRBV2|.|.|TRBJ1-5
CASSALSSSSNQPQHF
TGTGCCAGCAGCGCTTTGTCGTCAAGTAGCAATCAGCCCCAGCATTTT
>TRBV25-1|many|TRBD2|TRBJ2-3
CASSEGAGGSTDTQYF
TGTGCCAGCAGTGAAGGTGCGGGAGGAAGCACAGATACGCAGTATTTT
>TRBV13|.|.|TRBJ2-5
CASSVDRRETQYF
TGTGCCAGCAGCGTCGACAGACGAGAGACCCAGTACTTC
>TRBV15|few|TRBD2|TRBJ2-5
CATSSPGGGETQYF
TGTGCCACCAGCAGTCCCGGGGGGGGTGAGACCCAGTACTTC
>TRBV4-1|.|.|TRBJ2-7
CASALGEKSYEQYF
TGCGCCAGCGCCCTGGGGGAGAAATCCTACGAGCAGTACTTC
>TRBV4-3|.|.|TRBJ1-1
CASSHAGRGGGTEAFF
TGCGCCAGCAGCCACGCAGGAAGGGGCGGTGGCACTGAAGCTTTCTTT
>TRBV27|many|.|TRBJ2-2
CASSLGAYTGELFF
TGTGCCAGCAGTTTAGGGGCCTACACCGGGGAGCTGTTTTTT
>TRBV2|few|.|TRBJ2-5
CASPKSQETQYF
TGTGCCAGCCCGAAGTCCCAAGAGACCCAGTACTTC
>TRBV12-5|.|.|TRBJ2-2
CASGFDQGNGELFF
TGTGCTAGTGGTTTTGATCAGGGAAACGGGGAGCTGTTTTTT
>TRBV6-2/TRBV6-3|few|.|TRBJ2-5
CASSFSGKRETQYF
TGTGCCAGCAGTTTCTCCGGCAAGCGGGAGACCCAGTACTTC
>TRBV12-3/TRBV12-4|many|.|TRBJ2-2
CASSFSPRSTGELFF
TGTGCCAGCAGTTTTTCCCCACGGAGCACCGGGGAGCTGTTTTTT
>TRBV29-1|.|.|TRBJ2-2
CSVVTDRALNTGELFF
TGCAGCGTAGTCACGGACCGCGCCTTGAACACCGGGGAGCTGTTTTTT
>TRBV5-6|.|.|TRBJ2-5
CASSSARQETQYF
TGTGCCAGCAGCTCTGCGAGACAAGAGACCCAGTACTTC
>TRBV10-3|few|TRBD1|TRBJ1-5
CAISESKVTGGYSNQPQHF
TGTGCCATCAGTGAGTCGAAGGTTACAGGGGGGTATAGCAATCAGCCCCAGCATTTT
>TRBV6-5|few|TRBD2|TRBJ2-3
CASSYSLAGGPTDTQYF
TGTGCCAGCAGTTACTCCCTAGCGGGGGGCCCCACAGATACGCAGTATTTT
>TRBV12-3/TRBV12-4|.|.|TRBJ1-6
CASSLRGRILNSPLHF
TGTGCCAGCAGTTTAAGGGGAAGGATCCTCAATTCACCCCTCCACTTT
>TRBV20-1|.|.|TRBJ1-5
CSASGSDSNQPQHF
TGCAGTGCTAGTGGCAGCGATAGCAATCAGCCCCAGCATTTT
>TRBV7-4|once|.|TRBJ1-4
CASSLEVEKLFF
TGTGCCAGCAGCTTAGAGGTCGAAAAACTGTTTTTT
>TRBV7-9|few|TRBD2|TRBJ2-1
CASSPVAGGPTYEQFF
TGTGCCAGCAGCCCGGTAGCGGGGGGCCCTACCTATGAGCAGTTCTTC
>TRBV2|few|TRBD1|TRBJ2-1
CASSETTGAYNEQFF
TGTGCCAGCAGTGAGACGACAGGGGCCTACAATGAGCAGTTCTTC
>TRBV15|few|.|TRBJ2-4
CATSGRLPVDIQYF
TGTGCCACCAGCGGACGCTTGCCGGTTGACATTCAGTACTTC
>TRBV7-8|.|.|TRBJ1-1
CVSIYRGEGRDTEAFF
TGTGTCAGCATCTATAGGGGGGAAGGGAGGGACACTGAAGCTTTCTTT
>TRBV6-6|few|.|TRBJ2-4
CASSYEVAKNIQYF
TGTGCCAGCAGTTACGAGGTAGCCAAAAACATTCAGTACTTC
>TRBV6-1|.|.|TRBJ2-2
CASSWVSGELFF
TGTGCCAGCAGCTGGGTTTCCGGGGAGCTGTTTTTT
>TRBV12-3/TRBV12-4|few|.|TRBJ1-1
CASSLAPTGDTEAFF
TGTGCCAGCAGTTTAGCGCCGACGGGGGACACTGAAGCTTTCTTT
>TRBV15|few|.|TRBJ2-1
CATWEYGTPYNEQFF
TGTGCCACTTGGGAATACGGGACTCCCTACAATGAGCAGTTCTTC
>TRBV7-6|many|.|TRBJ2-2
CASSLLANTGELFF
TGTGCCAGCAGCTTACTGGCGAACACCGGGGAGCTGTTTTTT
>TRBV29-1|.|TRBD2|TRBJ2-1
CSVEALAGGDEQFF
TGCAGCGTTGAAGCACTAGCGGGGGGAGATGAGCAGTTCTTC